Here is one TCR beta chain with its context. Its antigen is unknown. The data were produced by immunoSEQ multiplex PCR, yet TCRdb's version contains in-frame clones alone and is incomplete. Of 25,000 to 30,000 clones listed, 85% to 95% were seen once; the top ten hold 0.6% to 0.75%. The sample belongs to a study of graft-versus-host responses after intestinal transplantation. Study-level information: As for transplant type, recipients had multivisceral, liver-intestinal, or isolated intestinal grafts. Uniformly, recipients were administered anti-thymocyte globulin induction with subsequent tacrolimus and steroids for three to four years. Study-level results: Early after transplant, HvG clones declined as circulating GvH clones peaked.

The V gene's germline CDR1 is MNHEY and CDR2 SMNVEV (reference sequence). V was shortened by 5 bases and J by 4 bases, with 15 bases between the two germline ends. The length of the CDR3 is 14 residues. The sequence came from a human patient who received an intestinal transplant, so some T cells may come from the graft donor. The rearrangement links TRBV27 to TRBJ2-7; D perhaps matches TRBD1 (7 bases). Sequencing used PBMCs, obtained approximately ten weeks after intestinal transplant. The CDR3 region is CASSPAGQKYEQYF. The CDR3, as DNA: TGTGCCAGCAGTCCCGCGGGACAGAAGTACGAGCAGTACTTC.